This TCR beta chain is from a study of PD-L1 blockade in urothelial cancer. Across the study: As for prior chemotherapy regimens, patients had received 0 to 3.

This CDR3 contains 14 residues. V dropped 9 bases and J dropped 1; count of bases not matched to a gene: 6. Germline V gene data show CDR1 as SGHTA and CDR2 as FQGNSA. Data came from immunoSEQ multiplex PCR; TCRdb stores just in-frame clones and leaves some out. This sample has about 79,000 clones, with just under 85% found just once. Time point reported: pretreatment peripheral blood. This sequence was found in a man aged 35-49 years with urothelial cancer. The sequenced sample was PBMCs, obtained around atezolizumab (anti-PD-L1) treatment. This chain joins TRBV7-2 and TRBJ2-3; 8 nucleotides agree with TRBD2. The chain's CDR3 is CASSSGGGTDTQYF. CDR3 nucleotides: TGTGCCAGTTCCTCCGGGGGGGGCACAGATACGCAGTATTTT.